The 16 T cell receptor beta chains below all came from one sample that was sequenced in a study of CD4 T cells in relation to SARS-CoV-2 and coronaviruses (dated by TCRdb to about 2021). CD4+ T cells from unexposed donors were collected before the COVID-19 pandemic (2011-2018). After roughly 11 days of culture, CD4+ T cells were isolated with the EasySep CD4+ T cell isolation kit. Their antigen targets remain unknown. Libraries were built with the immunoSEQ multiplex PCR assay. In its TCRdb copy, this immuneACCESS table keeps in-frame sequences only and misses some clones. Where compared with another copy, unresolved V genes explain less than half of these, and the others have no known cause. The sample table holds 20,000 to 25,000 clones, of which under 80% were seen once. Roughly 15% of the sample belongs to the ten largest clones. Material: CD4+ T cells from PBMCs, cultured in vitro. These receptors were taken from a human donor in good health.

This rearrangement joins TRBV7-9 to TRBJ2-7; D may be TRBD1 (5 bases). The ends were cut back, 10 bases at V and 0 bases at J, with 13 bases in the middle. In germline, CDR1 is SEHNR, CDR2 FQNEAQ (reference sequence). This CDR3 comprises 13 residues. CDR3 protein: CAIDTGLSYEQYF. The CDR3 DNA follows: TGTGCCATAGACACAGGCCTCTCCTACGAGCAGTACTTC.

The chain links TRBV6-5 to TRBJ2-2; tentatively, D is TRBD1 (6 bases). Germline V CDR1 and CDR2: MNHEY, SVGAGI. V was shortened by 8 bases and J by 0 bases, with 10 bases between the two germline ends. There are 14 residues in the CDR3. The CDR3 here is CASCTGTNTGELFF. The CDR3 coding sequence is TGTGCCAGCTGCACAGGGACGAACACCGGGGAGCTGTTTTTT.

This clone was seen more than once but under ten times. The chain carries TRBV7-2 and TRBJ2-1; D might be TRBD2 (5 bases). V lost 2 bases and J lost 10, with 12 bases in between. The V gene's germline CDR1 is SGHTA and CDR2 FQGNSA. The CDR3 runs 13 residues. In DNA form, the CDR3 reads TGTGCCAGCAGCTTAAATCGGGGTGGAGAGCAGTTCTTC. It yields the protein CASSLNRGGEQFF.

The J gene is TRBJ2-7, the V gene TRBV7-9; D is possibly TRBD1 (5 bases). The CDR3 has 14 amino acids. V was clipped by 5 bases and J by 7 bases, with 18 bases between them. CDR1 is SEHNR, CDR2 FQNEAQ, per germline (reference sequence). DNA of the CDR3: TGTGCCAGCAGCCCACATGAAGGGGCAGGTGAGCAGTACTTC. Protein: CASSPHEGAGEQYF. The variable domain in full, completed from reference TRBV7-9 and TRBJ2-7, reads DTGVSQNPRHKITKRGQNVTFRCDPISEHNRLYWYRQTLGQGPEFLTYFQNEAQLEKSRLLSDRFSAERPKGSFSTLEIQRTEQGDSAMYLCASSPHEGAGEQYFGPGTRLTVT.

The chain joins TRBV7-8 to TRBJ1-5; D is undetermined. CDR3 length equals 14 residues. Germline values: CDR1 SGHVS, CDR2 FQNEAQ. V dropped 3 bases and J dropped 0 bases, with 6 bases sitting between them. CDR3 sequence reads: CASSLMYSNQPQHF. As DNA, the CDR3 is TGTGCCAGCAGCTTGATGTATAGCAATCAGCCCCAGCATTTT. Combining the CDR3 with reference TRBV7-8 and TRBJ1-5 gives the whole variable domain GAGVSQSPRYKVAKRGQDVALRCDPISGHVSLFWYQQALGQGPEFLTYFQNEAQLDKSGLPSDRFFAERPEGSVSTLKIQRTQQEDSAVYLCASSLMYSNQPQHFGDGTRLSIL.

CDR3 nucleotide sequence: TGTGCCAGCAGCCAAGATCCAGCGGGAGGTTTCCGGTACGAGCAGTACTTC. It encodes CASSQDPAGGFRYEQYF. The chain combines TRBV3-1 (or the pseudogene TRBV3-2) with TRBJ2-7; 9 bases are shared with TRBD2. Germline CDR1 LGHDT, CDR2 YNNKEL (reference sequence). The CDR3 length is 17 residues. Trimming removed 0 bases from V and 4 bases from J; junction bases left unmatched: 10.

This chain joins TRBV9 and TRBJ2-7; D might be TRBD2 (5 bases). Germline assignment: CDR1 SGDLS and CDR2 YYNGEE. The CDR3 consists of 14 residues. V dropped 0 bases and J dropped 10 bases, with 17 bases sitting between them. Here the CDR3 reads CASSVEGLATYQYF. In nucleotides, the CDR3 is TGTGCCAGCAGCGTAGAGGGTCTAGCCACCTACCAGTACTTC.

The chain employs TRBV13 and TRBJ1-1, with 9 positions matching TRBD1. The trim removed 4 bases at V and 6 bases at J, leaving 15 bases unmatched. The V gene's germline CDR1 is PRHDT and CDR2 FYEKMQ (reference sequence). The CDR3 has 17 amino acids. In DNA form, the CDR3 reads TGTGCCAGCAGCTCGCGGACAGGGGTCAGTTTATCGGCTGAAGCTTTCTTT. Its translation is CASSSRTGVSLSAEAFF.

The chain joins TRBV19 to TRBJ1-3; D is unclear. The CDR3 is made up of 14 amino acids. Germline V gene lookup returns CDR1 LNHDA and CDR2 SQIVND (reference sequence). V dropped 3 bases and J dropped 0 bases, with 6 bases sitting between them. CDR3 sequence (DNA): TGTGCCAGTAGTATTACAGTCTCTGGAAACACCATATATTTT. Amino acid sequence: CASSITVSGNTIYF. The full variable domain, completed using reference TRBV19 and TRBJ1-3, is DGGITQSPKYLFRKEGQNVTLSCEQNLNHDAMYWYRQDPGQGLRLIYYSQIVNDFQKGDIAEGYSVSREKKESFPLTVTSAQKNPTAFYLCASSITVSGNTIYFGEGSWLTVV.

The chain combines TRBV4-2 with TRBJ2-3; 11 bases are shared with TRBD2. The CDR3 is 15 amino acids. Germline CDR1 and CDR2: LGHNA and YNFKEQ. The trim removed 0 bases at V and 8 bases at J, leaving 4 bases unmatched. CDR3 residues: CASSQETSGSGTQYF. DNA of the CDR3: TGTGCCAGCAGCCAAGAAACTAGCGGGAGCGGTACGCAGTATTTT.

This chain joins TRBV7-8 and TRBJ2-7; D not certain. The CDR3 spans 11 residues. Germline assignment: CDR1 SGHVS and CDR2 FQNEAQ. Trimming removed 3 bases at V and 6 bases at J, with 6 bases between. CDR3 nucleotides: TGTGCCAGCAGCTTTATGGGCGAGCAGTACTTC. This codes for CASSFMGEQYF.

This clone has a handful of counts. This sequence joins TRBV19 and TRBJ2-2, with 9 positions matching TRBD1. CDR3 size: 16 residues. Unmatched junction bases numbered 4, after V lost 5 bases and J lost 0 bases. Germline values: CDR1 LNHDA, CDR2 SQIVND (reference sequence). In DNA, the CDR3 is TGTGCCAGTAGTCCCGGGACAGGGACGAACACCGGGGAGCTGTTTTTT. Protein: CASSPGTGTNTGELFF.

This rearrangement joins TRBV30 to TRBJ1-2; 9 bases line up with TRBD1. The J segment lost 7 bases and the V segment lost 1 base, leaving 7 bases of the junction unmatched. Per the germline V gene, CDR1 is GTSNPN and CDR2 is SVGIG (reference sequence). The CDR3 extends over 14 amino acids. For the CDR3, the DNA is TGTGCCTGGAGTGCTAACAGGGGGCAGGGTGGCTACACCTTC. Translating it yields CAWSANRGQGGYTF.

V gene TRBV27 combines with J gene TRBJ2-5; 9 nucleotides line up with TRBD2. The CDR3 spans 14 residues. Germline V gene data show CDR1 as MNHEY and CDR2 as SMNVEV (reference sequence). The ends lost 3 bases at V and 2 bases at J; junction bases unmatched: 1. DNA for the CDR3: TGTGCCAGCAGTTTGCGGGAGGGACAAGAGACCCAGTACTTC. Protein: CASSLREGQETQYF.

This clone has a single count. This chain connects TRBV3-1 (or the pseudogene TRBV3-2) to TRBJ1-6; 7 bases map to TRBD1. Germline-derived CDR1 and CDR2 are LGHDT and YNNKEL (reference sequence). The CDR3 is made up of 17 amino acids. V lost 0 bases and J lost 3; bases outside the gene matches: 5. The CDR3 nucleotides read TGTGCCAGCAGCCAAGATCTTGCAGGGGGCTATAATTCACCCCTCCACTTT. The encoded protein is CASSQDLAGGYNSPLHF.

The genes are TRBV3-1 (or the pseudogene TRBV3-2) and TRBJ1-3; D perhaps matches TRBD1 (5 bases). Looked up from germline, CDR1 is LGHDT and CDR2 is YNNKEL (reference sequence). The V end was cut by 3 bases, the J end by 7 bases, with 10 bases between. The CDR3 extends over 13 amino acids. The CDR3 spells CASSQGLVNTIYF. Here the CDR3 DNA reads TGTGCCAGCAGCCAGGGACTTGTTAACACCATATATTTT.